This T cell receptor beta chain was identified in a study of cytomegalovirus exposure and HLA in healthy donors. Overall study findings and caveats: Reportedly, a later analysis found an Asian-associated ancestry cluster had fewer N-insertions than the approximately 600-donor mean.

60 Vbeta and 13 Jbeta primers were used in PCR. Authors' methods: Per a later analysis, the number of unique TCR beta chains was roughly 83 million, of which around 9.9 million were shared. Profiling relied on immunoSEQ multiplex PCR, and the TCRdb table lists in-frame clones only, not all of them. That table gives V, J and clone size, and the DNA gave D and trimming. In the table there are some 110,000 clones, approximately 72% of which are singletons. Note on this clone: Its antigen is not identified.

The specimen sequenced was PBMCs. The receptor comes from a man between 18 and 35 years old in good health and CMV-seronegative.

As DNA, the CDR3 is TGCAGCGTTGTGGTGCCTAGCGAAGGAAACATTCAGTACTTC. Its translation: CSVVVPSEGNIQYF. J is TRBJ2-4 and V is TRBV29-1; D is possibly TRBD2 (6 bases). Germline CDR1 SQVTM, CDR2 ANQGSEA. With 4 bases removed from V and 6 bases from J, the gap between germline ends came to 16 bases. The CDR3 contains 14 residues.